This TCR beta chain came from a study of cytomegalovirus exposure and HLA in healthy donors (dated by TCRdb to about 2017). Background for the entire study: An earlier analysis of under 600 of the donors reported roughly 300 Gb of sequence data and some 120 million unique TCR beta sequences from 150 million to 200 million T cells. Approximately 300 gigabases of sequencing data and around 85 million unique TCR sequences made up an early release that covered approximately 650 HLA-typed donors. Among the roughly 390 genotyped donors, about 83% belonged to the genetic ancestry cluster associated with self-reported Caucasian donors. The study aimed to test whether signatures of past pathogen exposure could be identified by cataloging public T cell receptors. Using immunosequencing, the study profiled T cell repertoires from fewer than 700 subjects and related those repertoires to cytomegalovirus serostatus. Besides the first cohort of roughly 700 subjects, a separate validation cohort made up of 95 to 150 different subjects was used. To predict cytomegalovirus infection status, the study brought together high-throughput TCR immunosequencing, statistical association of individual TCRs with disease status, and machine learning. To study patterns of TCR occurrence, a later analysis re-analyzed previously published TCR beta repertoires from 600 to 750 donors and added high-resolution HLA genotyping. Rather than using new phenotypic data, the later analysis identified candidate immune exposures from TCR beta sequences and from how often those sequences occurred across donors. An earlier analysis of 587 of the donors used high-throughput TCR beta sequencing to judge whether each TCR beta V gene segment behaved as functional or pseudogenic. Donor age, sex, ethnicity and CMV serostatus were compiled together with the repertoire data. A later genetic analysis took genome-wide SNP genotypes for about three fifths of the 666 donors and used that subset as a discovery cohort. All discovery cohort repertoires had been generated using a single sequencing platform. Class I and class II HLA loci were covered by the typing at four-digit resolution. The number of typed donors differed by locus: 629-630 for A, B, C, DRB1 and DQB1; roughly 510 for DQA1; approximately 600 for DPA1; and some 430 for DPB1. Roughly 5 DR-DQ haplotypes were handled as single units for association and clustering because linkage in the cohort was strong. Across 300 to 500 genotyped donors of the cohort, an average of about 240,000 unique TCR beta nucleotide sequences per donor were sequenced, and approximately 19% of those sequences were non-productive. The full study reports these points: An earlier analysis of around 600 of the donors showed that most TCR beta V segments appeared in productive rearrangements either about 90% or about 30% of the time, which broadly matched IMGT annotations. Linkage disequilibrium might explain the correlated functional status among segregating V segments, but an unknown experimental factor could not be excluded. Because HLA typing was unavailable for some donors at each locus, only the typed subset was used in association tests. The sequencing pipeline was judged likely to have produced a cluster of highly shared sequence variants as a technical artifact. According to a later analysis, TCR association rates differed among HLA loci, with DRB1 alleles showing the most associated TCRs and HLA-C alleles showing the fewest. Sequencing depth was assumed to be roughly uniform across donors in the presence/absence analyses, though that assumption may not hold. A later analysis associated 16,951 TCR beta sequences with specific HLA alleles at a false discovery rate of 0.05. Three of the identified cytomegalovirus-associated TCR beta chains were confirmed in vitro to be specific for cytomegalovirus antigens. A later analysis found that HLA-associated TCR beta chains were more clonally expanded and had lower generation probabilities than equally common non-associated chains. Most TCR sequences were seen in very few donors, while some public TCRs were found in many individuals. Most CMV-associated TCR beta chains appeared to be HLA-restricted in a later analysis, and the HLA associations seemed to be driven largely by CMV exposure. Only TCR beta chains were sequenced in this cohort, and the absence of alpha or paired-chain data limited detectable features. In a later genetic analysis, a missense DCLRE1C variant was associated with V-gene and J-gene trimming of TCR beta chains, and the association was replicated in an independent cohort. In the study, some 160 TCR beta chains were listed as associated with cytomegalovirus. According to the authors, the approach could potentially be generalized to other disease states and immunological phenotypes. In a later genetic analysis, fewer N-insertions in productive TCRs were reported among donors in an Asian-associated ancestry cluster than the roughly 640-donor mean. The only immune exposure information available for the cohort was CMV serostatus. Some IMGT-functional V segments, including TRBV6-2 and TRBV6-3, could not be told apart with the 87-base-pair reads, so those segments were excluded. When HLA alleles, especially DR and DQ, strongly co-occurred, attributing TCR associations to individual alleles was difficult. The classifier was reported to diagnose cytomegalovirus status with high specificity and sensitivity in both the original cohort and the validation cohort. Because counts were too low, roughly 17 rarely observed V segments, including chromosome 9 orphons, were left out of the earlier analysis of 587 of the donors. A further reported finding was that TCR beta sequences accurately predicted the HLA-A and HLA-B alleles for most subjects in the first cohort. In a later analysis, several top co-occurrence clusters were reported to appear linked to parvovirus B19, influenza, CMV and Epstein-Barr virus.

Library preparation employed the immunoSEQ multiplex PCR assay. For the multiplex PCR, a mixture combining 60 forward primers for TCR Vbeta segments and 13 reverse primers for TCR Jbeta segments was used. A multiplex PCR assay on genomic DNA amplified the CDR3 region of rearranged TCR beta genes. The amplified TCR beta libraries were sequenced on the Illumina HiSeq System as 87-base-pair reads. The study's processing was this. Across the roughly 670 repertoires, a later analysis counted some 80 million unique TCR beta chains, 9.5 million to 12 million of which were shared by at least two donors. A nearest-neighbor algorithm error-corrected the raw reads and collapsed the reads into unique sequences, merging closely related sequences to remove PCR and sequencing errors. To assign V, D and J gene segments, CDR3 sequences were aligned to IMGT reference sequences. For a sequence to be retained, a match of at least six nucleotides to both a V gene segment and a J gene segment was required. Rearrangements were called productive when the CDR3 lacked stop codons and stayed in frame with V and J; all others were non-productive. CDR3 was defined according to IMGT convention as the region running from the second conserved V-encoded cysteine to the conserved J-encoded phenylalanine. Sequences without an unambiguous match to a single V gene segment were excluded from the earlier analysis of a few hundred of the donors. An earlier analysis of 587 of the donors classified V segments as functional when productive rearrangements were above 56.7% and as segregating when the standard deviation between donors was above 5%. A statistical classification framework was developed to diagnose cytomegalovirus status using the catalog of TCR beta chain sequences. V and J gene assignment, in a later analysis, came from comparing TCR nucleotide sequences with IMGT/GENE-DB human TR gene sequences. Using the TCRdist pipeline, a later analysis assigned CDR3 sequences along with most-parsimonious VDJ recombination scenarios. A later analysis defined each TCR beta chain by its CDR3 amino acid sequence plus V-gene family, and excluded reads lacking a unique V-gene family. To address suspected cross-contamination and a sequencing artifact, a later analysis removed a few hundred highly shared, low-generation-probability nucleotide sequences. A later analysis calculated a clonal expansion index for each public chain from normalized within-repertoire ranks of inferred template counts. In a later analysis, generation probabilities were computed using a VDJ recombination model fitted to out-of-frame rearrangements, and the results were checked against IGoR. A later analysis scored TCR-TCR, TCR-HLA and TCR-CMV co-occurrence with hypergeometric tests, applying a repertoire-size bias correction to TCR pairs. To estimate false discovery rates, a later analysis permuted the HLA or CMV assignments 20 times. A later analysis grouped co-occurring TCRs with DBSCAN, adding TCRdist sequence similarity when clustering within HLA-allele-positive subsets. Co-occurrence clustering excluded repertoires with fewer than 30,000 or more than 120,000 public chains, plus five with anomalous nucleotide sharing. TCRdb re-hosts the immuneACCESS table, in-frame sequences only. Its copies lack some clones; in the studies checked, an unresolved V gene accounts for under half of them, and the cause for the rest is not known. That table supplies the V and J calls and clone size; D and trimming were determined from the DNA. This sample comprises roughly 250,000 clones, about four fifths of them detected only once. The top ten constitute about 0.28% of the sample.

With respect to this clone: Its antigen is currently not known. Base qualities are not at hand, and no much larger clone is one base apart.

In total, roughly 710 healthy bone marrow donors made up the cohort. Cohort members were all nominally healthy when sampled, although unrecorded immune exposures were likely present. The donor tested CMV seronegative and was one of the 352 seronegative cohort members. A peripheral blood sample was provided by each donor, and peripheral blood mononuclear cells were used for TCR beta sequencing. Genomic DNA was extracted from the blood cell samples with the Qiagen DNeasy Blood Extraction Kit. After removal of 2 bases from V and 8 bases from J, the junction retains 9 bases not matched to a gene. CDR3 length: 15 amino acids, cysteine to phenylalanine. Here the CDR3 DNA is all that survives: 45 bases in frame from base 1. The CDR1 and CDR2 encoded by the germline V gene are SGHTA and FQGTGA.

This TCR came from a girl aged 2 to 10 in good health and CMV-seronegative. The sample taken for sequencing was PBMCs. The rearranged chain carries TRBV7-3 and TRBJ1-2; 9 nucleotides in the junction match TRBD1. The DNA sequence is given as TGTGCCAGCAGCTTACCCCTACAGGGGGCCCGCGGCTACACCTTC. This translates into CASSLPLQGARGYTF.